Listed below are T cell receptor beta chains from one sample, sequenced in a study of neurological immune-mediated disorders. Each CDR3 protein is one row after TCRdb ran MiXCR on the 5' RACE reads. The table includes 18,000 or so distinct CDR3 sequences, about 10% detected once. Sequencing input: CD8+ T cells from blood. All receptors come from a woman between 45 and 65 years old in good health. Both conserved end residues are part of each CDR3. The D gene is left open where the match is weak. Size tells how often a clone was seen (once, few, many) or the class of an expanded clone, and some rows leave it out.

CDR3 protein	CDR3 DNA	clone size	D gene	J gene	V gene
CSVEEDFPYEQYF	TGCAGCGTTGAAGAGGACTTTCCTTACGAGCAGTACTTC	many	.	TRBJ2-7	TRBV29-1
CSAPTGGIDGYTF	TGCAGTGCCCCAACAGGGGGCATCGATGGCTACACCTTC	many	TRBD1	TRBJ1-2	TRBV20-1
CSARDTGGPNYGYTF	TGCAGTGCTAGAGATACAGGGGGACCTAACTATGGCTACACCTTC	many	TRBD1	TRBJ1-2	TRBV20-1
CASSEWGADYNYEQYF	TGTGCCAGCAGTGAATGGGGCGCGGACTATAACTACGAGCAGTACTTC	.	.	TRBJ2-7	TRBV2
CASSQGPYGGNTEAFF	TGCGCCAGCAGCCAAGGGCCCTACGGGGGGAACACTGAAGCTTTCTTT	many	.	TRBJ1-1	TRBV4-1
CASSLFGARYNEQFF	TGTGCCAGCAGTTTATTTGGGGCTCGGTACAATGAGCAGTTCTTC	many	.	TRBJ2-1	TRBV27
CASSQDGQGPYEQYF	TGCGCCAGCAGCCAAGACGGACAGGGACCCTACGAGCAGTACTTC	many	TRBD1	TRBJ2-7	TRBV4-1
CSVEGGEAFF	TGCAGCGTTGAAGGGGGTGAAGCTTTCTTT	.	.	TRBJ1-1	TRBV29-1
CSVVGQEHYNEQFF	TGCAGCGTTGTCGGACAGGAACATTACAATGAGCAGTTCTTC	many	TRBD1	TRBJ2-1	TRBV29-1
CASSLRGGEGETQYF	TGCGCCAGCAGCTTGCGAGGGGGGGAAGGAGAGACCCAGTACTTC	many	.	TRBJ2-5	TRBV5-1
CASSYRTEEQFF	TGCGCCAGCAGCTATAGGACGGAGGAGCAGTTCTTC	.	.	TRBJ2-1	TRBV5-1
CASSLARDRGISEAFF	TGTGCCAGCAGCTTAGCCCGGGACAGGGGGATTTCTGAAGCTTTCTTT	many	TRBD1	TRBJ1-1	TRBV7-9
CSAPRTGELFF	TGCAGTGCTCCCAGGACCGGGGAGCTGTTTTTT	many	.	TRBJ2-2	TRBV20-1
CASSASGRADTQYF	TGTGCCAGCAGCGCGAGCGGGAGGGCAGATACTCAGTATTTT	.	TRBD2	TRBJ2-3	TRBV7-9
CSVAGGAGTDTQYF	TGCAGCGTTGCCGGGGGGGCTGGCACAGATACGCAGTATTTT	few	TRBD2	TRBJ2-3	TRBV29-1
CASSPWTGDPSEQYF	TGCGCCAGCAGCCCATGGACAGGGGATCCCTCCGAGCAGTACTTC	many	TRBD1	TRBJ2-7	TRBV5-1
CASSLALDTQYF	TGTGCCAGCAGCTTGGCGCTGGATACGCAGTATTTT	many	.	TRBJ2-3	TRBV5-6
CASTLGTANSPLHF	TGTGCCAGCACCCTCGGGACGGCTAATTCACCCCTCCACTTT	many	.	TRBJ1-6	TRBV12-3/TRBV12-4
CASSISAGQGGYEQYF	TGTGCCAGCAGCATATCCGCGGGACAGGGGGGGTACGAGCAGTACTTC	many	TRBD1	TRBJ2-7	TRBV7-2
CSAGTSGGQGSEQYF	TGCAGTGCTGGGACTAGCGGGGGGCAGGGGAGTGAGCAGTACTTC	.	TRBD2	TRBJ2-7	TRBV20-1
CASSLGGQSDTQYF	TGTGCCAGCAGCTTAGGGGGGCAGAGCGATACGCAGTATTTT	many	.	TRBJ2-3	TRBV11-2
CASSPSSGGRVQETQYF	TGTGCCAGCAGCCCCTCCTCCGGGGGCCGAGTGCAAGAGACCCAGTACTTC	many	.	TRBJ2-5	TRBV9
CSASSFSSYEQYF	TGCAGTGCTAGTAGTTTTAGTTCCTACGAGCAGTACTTC	many	.	TRBJ2-7	TRBV20-1
CASRTGSTNEKLFF	TGCGCCAGCCGTACAGGTTCAACTAATGAAAAACTGTTTTTT	many	.	TRBJ1-4	TRBV5-1
CASSLPGQRNTGELFF	TGCGCCAGCAGCTTACCGGGACAGAGGAACACCGGGGAGCTGTTTTTT	many	TRBD1	TRBJ2-2	TRBV5-1
CASSQDGVEAFF	TGCGCCAGCAGCCAAGACGGTGTCGAAGCTTTCTTT	many	.	TRBJ1-1	TRBV4-3
CASSHGYEQYF	TGTGCCAGCAGCCATGGGTACGAGCAGTACTTC	few	.	TRBJ2-7	TRBV4-2
CASSLELAGIDEQFF	TGCGCCAGCAGCTTGGAACTAGCGGGGATCGATGAGCAGTTCTTC	many	TRBD2	TRBJ2-1	TRBV5-1
CASSSEASTDTQYF	TGTGCCAGCAGTTCCGAGGCTAGCACAGATACGCAGTATTTT	many	.	TRBJ2-3	TRBV12-3/TRBV12-4
CSATTTEAFF	TGCAGTGCCACAACGACTGAAGCTTTCTTT	.	.	TRBJ1-1	TRBV20-1
CASSHPGVVNTEAFF	TGTGCCAGCAGCCACCCGGGTGTCGTGAACACTGAAGCTTTCTTT	many	.	TRBJ1-1	TRBV3-1
CASSSIQAGELFF	TGTGCCAGCAGTTCCATTCAGGCCGGGGAGCTGTTTTTT	many	.	TRBJ2-2	TRBV27
CSARDRDRVNTGELFF	TGCAGTGCTAGAGACAGGGACAGGGTGAACACCGGGGAGCTGTTTTTT	many	TRBD1	TRBJ2-2	TRBV20-1
CASSSQRTSGRSNPGELFF	TGTGCCAGCAGTTCGCAGCGGACTAGCGGGAGATCCAACCCCGGGGAGCTGTTTTTT	many	TRBD2	TRBJ2-2	TRBV2
CASSPPRRDEEYF	TGTGCCAGCAGCCCCCCGAGGCGAGACGAGGAGTATTTT	many	.	TRBJ2-3	TRBV7-9
CASSPGTNLTF	TGCGCCAGCAGCCCCGGGACCAATTTGACCTTC	few	.	TRBJ1-2	TRBV5-1
CASTRGGGTDTQYF	TGTGCCAGCACCCGGGGCGGCGGCACAGATACGCAGTATTTT	many	.	TRBJ2-3	TRBV6-6
CASGMTGYSLWGYTF	TGTGCCAGCGGTATGACAGGTTACTCCCTTTGGGGCTACACCTTC	few	.	TRBJ1-2	TRBV27
CASSSSMNIQYF	TGTGCCAGCAGCTCCTCTATGAACATTCAGTACTTC	many	.	TRBJ2-4	TRBV5-5
CASSLQFSGPRGGYEQYF	TGTGCCAGCAGCTTACAATTCTCCGGCCCCAGGGGCGGCTACGAGCAGTACTTC	many	.	TRBJ2-7	TRBV7-2
CASSAGSGELFF	TGTGCCAGCAGTGCAGGGTCCGGGGAGCTGTTTTTT	many	.	TRBJ2-2	TRBV27
CASSSEGHPGSDTQFF	TGCGCCAGCAGCTCCGAGGGTCACCCGGGATCAGATACGCAGTTCTTC	.	.	TRBJ2-1	TRBV5-1
CASRFSYEQYF	TGCGCCAGCAGGTTCTCCTACGAGCAGTACTTC	many	.	TRBJ2-7	TRBV5-1
CASTRGDTEAFF	TGCGCCAGCACACGCGGGGACACTGAAGCTTTCTTT	.	.	TRBJ1-1	TRBV5-1
CASSLGPSVGNQPQHF	TGTGCCAGCAGTTTGGGGCCCTCGGTGGGCAATCAGCCCCAGCATTTT	many	.	TRBJ1-5	TRBV12-3/TRBV12-4
CSVAQGARDWGNIQYF	TGCAGTGTCGCACAGGGGGCGAGAGATTGGGGAAACATTCAGTACTTC	many	TRBD1	TRBJ2-4	TRBV20-1
CASSLSIRAISYNEQFF	TGTGCCAGCAGCCTTTCTATCAGAGCTATCTCCTACAATGAGCAGTTCTTC	.	.	TRBJ2-1	TRBV7-2
CASSHLGTSGRIHEQFF	TGTGCCAGCAGTCATTTGGGGACTAGCGGGAGGATTCATGAGCAGTTCTTC	many	TRBD2	TRBJ2-1	TRBV7-8
CASSAPSDGANTGELFF	TGTGCCAGCAGCGCCCCCTCGGACGGAGCGAACACCGGGGAGCTGTTTTTT	many	.	TRBJ2-2	TRBV7-3
CASSPSRGNEQYF	TGTGCCAGCAGCCCGAGTCGAGGAAACGAGCAGTACTTC	many	.	TRBJ2-7	TRBV9
CSARGLAGVYEQYF	TGCAGTGCTAGAGGACTAGCGGGAGTGTACGAGCAGTACTTC	many	TRBD2	TRBJ2-7	TRBV20-1
CASSWGGGLAGGSSYNEQFF	TGTGCCAGCAGCTGGGGAGGTGGACTAGCGGGGGGGAGCTCCTACAATGAGCAGTTCTTC	many	TRBD2	TRBJ2-1	TRBV7-8
CASSLRYGNEKLFF	TGCGCCAGCAGCTTGCGATACGGCAATGAAAAACTGTTTTTT	many	.	TRBJ1-4	TRBV5-1
CSAREGLANVLTF	TGCAGTGCTAGGGAGGGCCTGGCCAACGTCCTGACTTTC	many	.	TRBJ2-6	TRBV20-1
CASSLEVVWDQQFF	TGCGCCAGCAGCTTGGAAGTCGTTTGGGACCAGCAGTTCTTC	many	.	TRBJ2-1	TRBV5-1